This TCR beta chain is drawn from a study of Ad26.COV2.S vaccination and SARS-CoV-2 variants. Study at large: As a participant in COV1001, the donor was in the Ad26.COV2.S trial arm.

The length of the CDR3 is 12 residues. V lost 6 bases, J lost 4 bases, and 9 bases lay in between. Method: immunoSEQ multiplex PCR; TCRdb's copy keeps in-frame clones and lacks some. The table lists 350,000 to 400,000 clones, 89% of them singletons, with over 1.5% in the top ten. This sample's treatment: some 19 received Ad26.COV2.S at low or high dose, single or two shots; 5 received placebo; per-sample allocation not given. Samples were taken on day 63 after the first vaccine or placebo injection. The rearrangement links TRBV12-3 or TRBV12-4 to TRBJ1-1; D gene unclear. The sample was peripheral blood, taken in a trial of Ad26.COV2.S vaccine versus placebo. The TCR comes from a person between 18 and 65 years old who received the Ad26.COV2.S COVID-19 vaccine or a placebo. DNA of the CDR3: TGTGCCAGCAGCCCCGGTCGCACTGAAGCTTTCTTT. Protein: CASSPGRTEAFF.